The 31 T cell receptor beta chains in this list originate from one sample, sequenced in a study of glioma-infiltrating T cells. Using RNA template, CDR3s of TCR alpha and beta were amplified with iRepertoire arm-PCR. TCRdb analysed the multiplex PCR reads with MiXCR anew, one entry per CDR3 protein. The sample holds approximately 100,000 distinct CDR3 sequences, less than 30% seen once. The material sequenced was glioma tissue, nonneoplastic brain tissue, or PBMCs (not recorded which). The receptors here all came from a human donor with low-grade glioma or glioblastoma, undergoing nonglioma brain surgery, or in good health (not recorded which).

This clonotype was found many times. In nucleotides, the CDR3 is TGTGCCAGCAGCTTAGAGGGCACGAACTATGGCTACACCTTC. It translates to CASSLEGTNYGYTF. The chain carries TRBV7-2 and TRBJ1-2; unclear D gene. The ends were cut back, 1 base at V and 2 bases at J, with 8 bases in the middle. CDR3 length: 14 residues. Germline lookup yields CDR1 SGHTA and CDR2 FQGNSA.

This clonotype was detected many times. The rearrangement links TRBV5-1 to TRBJ2-3; D unclear. This CDR3 contains 14 residues. Looked up from germline, CDR1 is SGHRS and CDR2 is YFSETQ. Trimming pared 0 bases from V and 6 bases from J, leaving 11 bases between. CDR3 residues: CASSLGQPHDTQYF. As DNA, the CDR3 is TGCGCCAGCAGCTTGGGGCAGCCTCACGATACGCAGTATTTT.

The chain has TRBV27 and TRBJ2-3; D uncertain. This CDR3 spans 13 amino acids. The V end was cut by 6 bases, the J end by 3 bases, with 10 bases between. Germline V CDR1 and CDR2: MNHEY, SMNVEV (reference sequence). This chain's CDR3 is CASRFETTDTQYF. The CDR3 DNA follows: TGTGCCAGCAGATTCGAAACGACAGATACGCAGTATTTT.

With respect to this clonotype: The junction and the germline gene differ at one end; a read error may be behind it. V and J are TRBV9 and TRBJ2-7; D is unresolved. The CDR3 consists of 16 residues. CDR1 is SGDLS, CDR2 YYNGEE, per germline. The CDR3: CANSAHSWTASYEQYF. The CDR3 DNA sequence: TGTGCCAACAGCGCCCACTCCTGGACGGCCTCCTACGAGCAGTACTTC.

This clonotype was seen at least ten times. As DNA, the CDR3 is TGTGCCATCAGGACCTTGGGGTACACTGAAGCTTTCTTT. Protein product: CAIRTLGYTEAFF. This chain joins TRBV10-3 and TRBJ1-1; D gene uncertain. V gave up 6 bases and J gave up 3 bases, with 11 bases separating them. Germline V gene sequence: CDR1 ENHRY, CDR2 SYGVKD. This CDR3 contains 13 residues.

This clonotype came up once. Compared with germline, one end of the junction differs, possibly owing to a read error. The DNA for the CDR3 is TGTTCCAGTGCAGGGGGCCAGGGTTCCTACGAGCAGTACTTC. Its translation is CSSAGGQGSYEQYF. The chain carries TRBV6-2 or TRBV6-3 and TRBJ2-7; 8 bases are shared with TRBD1. Germline assignment: CDR1 MNHEY and CDR2 SVGEGT. The CDR3 is 14 amino acids.

This clonotype has at least ten counts. This chain uses TRBV18 with TRBJ1-1, with D tentatively TRBD1 (5 bases). Germline lookup yields CDR1 KGHSH and CDR2 LQKENI. V was cut by 6 bases and J by 6 bases, with 17 bases left in between. The CDR3 contains 14 residues. The CDR3 DNA is TGTGCCAGCTCCCTCGGACAAGGCCGTCCTGAAGCTTTCTTT. Its translation: CASSLGQGRPEAFF.

At least ten counts were recorded for this clonotype. This sequence joins TRBV25-1 and TRBJ2-1, with 9 bases aligning to TRBD1. V dropped 7 bases and J dropped 8; count of bases not matched to a gene: 6. The CDR3 has 13 residues. CDR1 and CDR2 from the germline V gene are MGHDK and SYGVNS. The CDR3 DNA reads TGTGCCAGCACCGGGACAGGGATCTATGAGCAGTTCTTC. Protein: CASTGTGIYEQFF.

This clonotype was seen many times. CDR3 protein: CASSERTWDTQYF. The CDR3 bases are TGTGCCAGCAGCGAAAGGACTTGGGATACGCAGTATTTT. The chain employs TRBV9 and TRBJ2-3; D is perhaps TRBD2 (5 bases). Deletions cut 3 bases from V and 6 bases from J, with 11 bases between. Germline V gene lookup returns CDR1 SGDLS and CDR2 YYNGEE. This CDR3 region has 13 residues.

The chain is built from TRBV5-1 and TRBJ2-5; D not resolved. With 4 bases removed from V and 1 base from J, the gap between germline ends came to 8 bases. The CDR3 is 13 amino acids. Germline-derived CDR1 and CDR2 are SGHRS and YFSETQ. The CDR3 reads CASSIRFQETQYF. As DNA, the CDR3 is TGCGCCAGCAGCATAAGATTCCAAGAGACCCAGTACTTC.

As for this clonotype: Without the conserved terminal phenylalanine or tryptophan, this CDR3 likely stems from a read error. The rearrangement joins TRBV6-6 to TRBJ2-7; D is ambiguous. The CDR3 runs to 12 residues. The germline V gene has CDR1 MNHNY and CDR2 SVGAGI (reference sequence). This CDR3 reads CASSFLYAEQYC. The DNA for the CDR3 is TGTGCCAGTAGTTTCCTGTATGCAGAGCAGTACTGC.

This clonotype was observed many times. The chain joins TRBV4-3 to TRBJ1-1, with D hard to call. This CDR3 spans 13 amino acids. V lost 7 bases, J lost 3 bases, and 12 bases lay in between. The germline CDR1 and CDR2 sequences are LGHNA and YSLEER. The chain's CDR3 is CASKGYQDTEAFF. CDR3 DNA sequence: TGCGCCAGCAAGGGCTACCAGGACACTGAAGCTTTCTTT.

About this clonotype itself: Given a much more abundant clone one base away, this may be a read error. The genes are TRBV12-3 or TRBV12-4 and TRBJ1-1, with D maybe TRBD1 (6 bases). Trimming removed 6 bases at V and 3 bases at J, with 17 bases between. The CDR3 has 15 residues. CDR3 sequence: CASRDTGHPDTEAFF. CDR3 DNA sequence: TGTGCCAGCAGGGACACGGGACACCCGGACACTGAAGCTTTCTTT.

The chain employs TRBV12-3 or TRBV12-4 and TRBJ2-3; 7 bases agree with TRBD2. The CDR3 is made up of 16 amino acids. The J segment lost 3 bases and the V segment lost 7 bases, leaving 13 bases of the junction unmatched. The CDR3 protein is CASTPRRLGGTDTQYF. The CDR3 DNA reads TGTGCCAGCACCCCGAGACGGCTGGGGGGGACAGATACGCAGTATTTT.

This clonotype was seen ten or more times. This chain joins TRBV24-1 and TRBJ2-3; 8 bases are shared with TRBD1. This CDR3 comprises 19 residues. Germline CDR1 and CDR2: KGHDR and SFDVKD. V shed 4 bases, J shed 1 base, and the junction held 15 bases outside the gene matches. CDR3 sequence: CATSDPQVPGQGGTDTQYF. The CDR3 nucleotides are TGTGCCACCAGTGACCCTCAGGTCCCCGGACAGGGTGGCACAGATACGCAGTATTTT.

This clonotype came up many times. Written as DNA, the CDR3 is TGTGCCAGCAGCTCCCAGGGGGGGCGGGAGGATGAGCAGTTCTTC. Amino acid sequence: CASSSQGGREDEQFF. This chain connects TRBV7-3 to TRBJ2-1, with a tentative D call TRBD2 (8 bases). The germline CDR1 and CDR2 sequences are SGHTA and FQGTGA. CDR3 length equals 15 residues. The V end was cut by 4 bases, the J end by 8 bases, with 18 bases between.

Note on this clonotype: Mismatch with germline at one junction end may stem from a read error. This sequence joins TRBV6-2 or TRBV6-3 and TRBJ1-1; D is uncertain. Per the germline V gene, CDR1 is MNHEY and CDR2 is SVGEGT. The CDR3 has 17 amino acids. The CDR3 region has the DNA TGTGCCAGCAGTTACGGATATACAGATACCGTGGGCACTGAAGGTTTCTTT. It encodes CASSYGYTDTVGTEGFF.

The chain has TRBV6-2 or TRBV6-3 and TRBJ1-5, with 11 bases that match TRBD1. Trimming at V came to 2 bases and at J to 9 bases, leaving 6 bases not matched to a gene. CDR1 and CDR2 from the germline V gene are MNHEY and SVGEGT. This CDR3 contains 15 residues. The CDR3 reads CASSYKGQGGLPQHF. The CDR3 DNA reads as TGTGCCAGCAGTTACAAGGGACAGGGGGGTCTGCCCCAGCATTTT.

This clonotype was counted many times. CDR3 nucleotides: TGTGCCAGCAGTTACGGACTAGCGGGAAAAAATGAGCAGTTCTTC. Its protein is CASSYGLAGKNEQFF. The chain employs TRBV6-6 and TRBJ2-1; 12 bases agree with TRBD2. V dropped 2 bases and J dropped 7; count of bases not matched to a gene: 3. The germline V gene encodes CDR1 MNHNY and CDR2 SVGAGI (reference sequence). The CDR3 covers 15 residues.

The chain couples TRBV2 to TRBJ1-1; a possible D gene is TRBD1 (6 bases). The CDR3 covers 13 residues. The germline V gene encodes CDR1 SNHLY and CDR2 FYNNEI. The germline V and J ends were trimmed by 4 bases and 14 bases, with 20 bases remaining between them. Written as DNA, the CDR3 is TGTGCCAGCAGTGTGTCGAGGGACACTGAAGAGTTCTTT. It yields the protein CASSVSRDTEEFF.

The rearrangement joins TRBV5-1 to TRBJ1-1; no definite D call. This CDR3 contains 10 residues. Germline CDR1 SGHRS, CDR2 YFSETQ. V was shortened by 9 bases and J by 12 bases, with 15 bases between the two germline ends. The chain's CDR3 is CAIFTTRSFF. The CDR3 DNA reads as TGCGCCATCTTCACTACCAGGTCTTTCTTT.

This clonotype was recorded at least ten times. The chain is built from TRBV7-9 and TRBJ2-3; TRBD1 matches at 9 bases. V trimming: 5 bases; J trimming: 3 bases; junction bases outside the gene matches: 6. CDR1 and CDR2 from the germline V gene are SEHNR and FQNEAQ (reference sequence). CDR3 length: 15 residues. The CDR3 protein is CASSPAGQGTDTQYF. The CDR3 bases are TGTGCCAGCAGCCCCGCCGGACAGGGGACAGATACGCAGTATTTT.

This chain uses TRBV2 with TRBJ2-2; the match to TRBD1 covers 8 bases. This CDR3 spans 15 amino acids. J lost 4 bases, V lost 4 bases, and 5 bases had no gene match. CDR1 and CDR2 from the germline V gene are SNHLY and FYNNEI. The CDR3 DNA follows: TGTGCCAGCAGTGGACAGGGGACGAGCACCGGGGAGCTGTTTTTT. The encoded protein is CASSGQGTSTGELFF.

In this sample, this clonotype turned up many times. As DNA, the CDR3 is TGCAGTGTTGGGGACAGGGGGTCTGAAGCTTTCTTT. Protein product: CSVGDRGSEAFF. The chain recombines TRBV20-1 with TRBJ1-1, with 11 bases that match TRBD1. The CDR3 is 12 residues long. The junction had 4 bases not matched to a gene; V was cut back by 7 bases and J by 6 bases. CDR1 is DFQATT and CDR2 is SNEGSKA in the germline V gene (reference sequence).

Ten or more counts support this clonotype. The chain recombines TRBV6-1 with TRBJ2-1; 10 bases are shared with TRBD2. J was trimmed by 0 bases and V by 5 bases; bases with no gene match: 4. Germline CDR1 is MNHNS and CDR2 is SASEGT. The CDR3 has 16 amino acids. CDR3 sequence: CASSTSGKPSYNEQFF. The CDR3 nucleotides read TGTGCCAGCAGTACTAGCGGGAAGCCCTCCTACAATGAGCAGTTCTTC.

About this clonotype itself: A single base separates this from a much larger clone, so it may be a read error. V and J are TRBV28 and TRBJ2-1; TRBD2 agrees at 8 bases. The trim removed 3 bases at V and 7 bases at J, leaving 8 bases unmatched. The CDR3 is made up of 15 amino acids. From germline, CDR1 is MDHEN and CDR2 SYDVKM. DNA for the CDR3: TGTGCCAGCAGTTTCCACGGGGGGGGCGGAAATGAGCAGTTCTTC. It is translated as CASSFHGGGGNEQFF. Filled out from reference TRBV28 and TRBJ2-1, the complete variable domain reads DVKVTQSSRYLVKRTGEKVFLECVQDMDHENMFWYRQDPGLGLRLIYFSYDVKMKEKGDIPEGYSVSREKKERFSLILESASTNQTSMYLCASSFHGGGGNEQFFGPGTRLTVL.

In this sample, this clonotype turned up many times. This sequence joins TRBV2 and TRBJ2-1; the D is unclear. Germline assignment: CDR1 SNHLY and CDR2 FYNNEI. V was clipped by 3 bases and J by 11 bases, with 11 bases between them. This CDR3 is built from 12 residues. The CDR3 here is CASSDDLSQQFF. The CDR3 coding sequence is TGTGCCAGCAGTGATGACCTTAGCCAGCAGTTCTTC.

In its sample, this clonotype was seen many times. The V and J genes are TRBV7-6 and TRBJ2-3; 9 positions match TRBD2. The junction had 6 bases not matched to a gene; V was cut back by 0 bases and J by 2 bases. The CDR3 runs to 17 residues. Looked up from germline, CDR1 is SGHVS and CDR2 is FNYEAQ. The CDR3 sequence is CASSLALTSGFTDTQYF. The CDR3, as DNA: TGTGCCAGCAGCTTAGCCCTGACTAGCGGCTTCACAGATACGCAGTATTTT.

The DNA for the CDR3 is TGTGCCAGTAGTCTCCGCCAGGGAGCCCGCGAGCAGTACTTC. Encoded protein: CASSLRQGAREQYF. The V gene is TRBV19, the J gene TRBJ2-7; D is perhaps TRBD1 or TRBD2 (5 bases each). The CDR3 sequence is 14 residues long. The V and J ends lost 5 bases and 6 bases respectively, with 17 bases between them. Germline V CDR1 and CDR2: LNHDA, SQIVND (reference sequence).

Many counts were recorded for this clonotype. The rearrangement links TRBV6-2 or TRBV6-3 to TRBJ2-7, with TRBD1 matching over 9 bases. The CDR3 is 14 residues long. The V gene end was trimmed by 7 bases and the J gene end by 4 bases; junction bases not matched to a gene: 8. In germline, CDR1 is MNHEY, CDR2 SVGEGT. CDR3 sequence reads: CASTPQGAKYEQYF. The CDR3 DNA reads TGTGCCAGCACCCCACAGGGGGCTAAATACGAGCAGTACTTC.

This clonotype was counted many times. The rearrangement uses TRBV18 and TRBJ2-1; D might be TRBD1 or TRBD2, each matching 6 bases. The V gene's germline CDR1 is KGHSH and CDR2 LQKENI. This CDR3 region has 15 residues. V was clipped by 5 bases and J by 5 bases, with 16 bases between them. In DNA, the CDR3 is TGTGCCAGCTCATTAGACAGGACTATCGACAATGAGCAGTTCTTC. It yields the protein CASSLDRTIDNEQFF. The full variable domain, with the rest looked up from reference TRBV18 and TRBJ2-1, is NAGVMQNPRHLVRRRGQEARLRCSPMKGHSHVYWYRQLPEEGLKFMVYLQKENIIDESGMPKERFSAEFPKEGPSILRIQQVVRGDSAAYFCASSLDRTIDNEQFFGPGTRLTVL.